The following is a T cell receptor (beta chain) sequence with its context. The source of the sample is a study of T cell changes during pregnancy in multiple sclerosis. TCRdb's copy holds only in-frame clones and misses some; the assay was immunoSEQ multiplex PCR. The sample lists roughly 97,000 clones; just over 90% were seen once. The V and J ends lost 0 bases and 8 bases respectively, with 11 bases between them. In germline, CDR1 is MNHEY, CDR2 SVGAGI. CDR3 size: 14 residues. This clonotype was sampled from a female donor in good health, enrolled as a control in a pregnancy study. The chain joins TRBV6-5 to TRBJ2-1; TRBD1 is a possible D gene (6 bases). The sample was peripheral blood, taken in the second trimester of pregnancy. DNA of the CDR3: TGTGCCAGCAGTTACTCGGCAGGGGTGCATGAGCAGTTCTTC. Its protein is CASSYSAGVHEQFF.